This T cell receptor (beta chain) was found in a study of blood T cell repertoires in COVID-19. Study background: Both acute and convalescent COVID-19 samples were obtained from the United States, Italy and Spain.

The CDR3 consists of 15 residues. Germline CDR1 reads MNHEY; CDR2 reads SVGEGT. V gave up 3 bases and J gave up 8 bases; unmatched junction bases: 10. The participants were between roughly 18 and 89 years old and came from under 25 US areas. Participant reports of clinical history set cohort assignment. Recovery among Cohort 3 donors was established by two negative PCRs, clearance, or symptom resolution. Profiled with immunoSEQ multiplex PCR; TCRdb holds only in-frame clones, not every one. The sample holds hundreds of thousands of clones, roughly 87% seen once. The sequenced sample was PBMCs or T cells enriched from blood (not recorded which). This chain joins TRBV6-2 or TRBV6-3 and TRBJ2-1, with 7 nucleotides matching TRBD2. This TCR derives from a woman younger than 30 who had recovered from COVID-19. The CDR3 DNA reads as TGTGCCAGCAGTTATGAGGGAGGGCTACTTGATGAGCAGTTCTTC. Its protein is CASSYEGGLLDEQFF.